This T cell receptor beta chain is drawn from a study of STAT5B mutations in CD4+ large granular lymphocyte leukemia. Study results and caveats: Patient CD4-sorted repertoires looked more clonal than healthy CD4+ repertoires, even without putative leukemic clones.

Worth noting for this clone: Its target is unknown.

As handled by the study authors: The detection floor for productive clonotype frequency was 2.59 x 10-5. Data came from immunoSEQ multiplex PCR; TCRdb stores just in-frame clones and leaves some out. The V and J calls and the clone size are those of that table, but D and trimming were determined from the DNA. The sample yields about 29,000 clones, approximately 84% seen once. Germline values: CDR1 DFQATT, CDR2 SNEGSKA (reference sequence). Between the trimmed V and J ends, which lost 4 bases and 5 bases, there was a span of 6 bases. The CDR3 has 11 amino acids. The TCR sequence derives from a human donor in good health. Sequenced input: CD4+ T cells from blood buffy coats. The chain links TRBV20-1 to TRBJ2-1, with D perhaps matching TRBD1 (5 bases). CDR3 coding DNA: TGCAGTGCTAACAGGAACAATGAGCAGTTCTTC. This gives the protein CSANRNNEQFF.